This TCR beta chain was retrieved from a study of somatic mutations in cytotoxic T cells in rheumatoid arthritis. Study as a whole: Among the T-cell populations stained with V beta antibodies, some were separated by flow sorting at nearly 100% purity, including V beta1+ cells whose TCRB was sequenced. Findings of the study overall: Nobody had found out which antigens the expanded CD8+ clones targeted.

Trimming took off 0 bases at V and 6 bases at J, with 11 bases between the two ends. Germline CDR1 and CDR2: SGHTA and FQGNSA. The CDR3 extends over 15 amino acids. This clone was observed once. Its target is not known. Profiled with immunoSEQ multiplex PCR; TCRdb holds only in-frame clones, not every one. The sample includes 6,000 to 9,000 clones, 75% seen only once; the top ten take about a sixth. Isolation of CD4+ and CD8+ cells used positive magnetic bead selection, with purity checked by flow cytometry. The material sequenced was CD8+ T cells sorted from blood. This sequence originates from an adult with rheumatoid arthritis. This sequence joins TRBV7-2 and TRBJ2-2, with D uncertain. The CDR3 nucleotides read TGTGCCAGCAGCTTAGCGCCTACTATATCCGGGGAGCTGTTTTTT. This translates into CASSLAPTISGELFF.